This entry lists 24 T cell receptor beta chains sequenced from one sample in a study of response to subunit inactivated influenza vaccine. TCRdb re-called the RT-PCR reads through MiXCR, storing one row per CDR3 protein. This sample has roughly 700,000 distinct CDR3 sequences, with approximately 14% found just once. The sequenced sample was PBMCs from blood, obtained 14 days before vaccination. These receptors all stem from a man aged 45-60 years who received an inactivated influenza vaccine.

This clonotype appeared once. This chain connects TRBV20-1 to TRBJ2-7; D is ambiguous. The V gene's germline CDR1 is DFQATT and CDR2 SNEGSKA (reference sequence). The germline V and J ends were trimmed by 3 bases and 7 bases, with 13 bases remaining between them. The CDR3 runs 12 residues. The CDR3 nucleotides read TGCAGTGCTAGTGAGACGCTGGGGGAGCAGTACTTC. Its protein product is CSASETLGEQYF.

This clonotype was observed a few times. J is TRBJ2-7 and V is TRBV7-9; 10 bases agree with TRBD1. Losses at the gene ends were 2 bases for V and 2 bases for J; bases not matched to a gene: 6. CDR3 length: 16 residues. The germline CDR1 and CDR2 sequences are SEHNR and FQNEAQ (reference sequence). CDR3 residues: CASSLLVDRGPYEQYF. DNA for the CDR3: TGTGCCAGCAGCTTACTTGTCGACAGGGGGCCCTACGAGCAGTACTTC.

The chain recombines TRBV5-1 with TRBJ2-1; the match to TRBD2 covers 10 bases. The CDR3 loop spans 15 amino acids. Germline-derived CDR1 and CDR2 are SGHRS and YFSETQ. After removal of 4 bases from V and 3 bases from J, the junction contained 4 bases not matched to a gene. The CDR3 region has the DNA TGCGCCAGCAGCCTGAGCGGGGGGGACTACAATGAGCAGTTCTTC. This gives the protein CASSLSGGDYNEQFF.

The chain has TRBV9 and TRBJ2-7; 8 bases agree with TRBD1. The CDR3 covers 14 residues. The V gene's germline CDR1 is SGDLS and CDR2 YYNGEE. V shed 3 bases, J shed 6 bases, and the junction held 8 bases outside the gene matches. CDR3 region: CASSDLGQGGEQYF. The CDR3, as DNA: TGTGCCAGCAGCGACCTCGGACAGGGCGGCGAGCAGTACTTC.

This clonotype was counted at least ten times. The chain links TRBV5-1 to TRBJ1-2; D is ambiguous. CDR1 and CDR2 from the germline V gene are SGHRS and YFSETQ. The CDR3 totals 14 residues. Trimming pared 0 bases from V and 13 bases from J, leaving 19 bases between. CDR3 sequence (DNA): TGCGCCAGCAGCTTGGATCCCGGGCTGCCGGATTTCACCTTC. Translating it yields CASSLDPGLPDFTF.

J is TRBJ1-4 and V is TRBV7-2, with 8 bases fitting TRBD1. CDR1 and CDR2 (germline): SGHTA, FQGNSA. There are 14 residues in the CDR3. Trimming at V came to 5 bases and at J to 8 bases, leaving 7 bases not matched to a gene. The CDR3 bases are TGTGCCAGCAGCCCCCAGGGGGCGCGAGAAAAACTGTTTTTT. Protein sequence: CASSPQGAREKLFF.

This clonotype has a count of ten or more. The chain couples TRBV10-3 to TRBJ1-4; no firm D call. Germline V CDR1 and CDR2: ENHRY, SYGVKD. This CDR3 has 14 amino acids. The ends were cut back, 1 base at V and 5 bases at J, with 8 bases in the middle. In DNA, the CDR3 is TGTGCCATCAGTGAGTGGCAGGCAAATGAAAAACTGTTTTTT. Translated: CAISEWQANEKLFF.

CDR3 amino acids: CATSRGSGSTGELFF. In nucleotides, the CDR3 is TGTGCCACCAGCAGAGGTTCAGGGAGCACCGGGGAGCTGTTTTTT. This chain joins TRBV15 and TRBJ2-2; D is tentatively TRBD1 or TRBD2 (5 bases each). The V and J ends lost 1 base and 4 bases respectively, with 10 bases between them. In germline, CDR1 is LNHNV, CDR2 YYDKDF (reference sequence). The CDR3 is 15 residues long.

The table lists this clonotype with a few counts. The V gene is TRBV27, the J gene TRBJ1-1, with a weak D call TRBD1 (6 bases). V lost 8 bases, J lost 6 bases, and 10 bases lay in between. Germline V lookup: CDR1 MNHEY, CDR2 SMNVEV (reference sequence). This CDR3 contains 11 residues. CDR3 bases: TGTGCCAGCGGGGGCAGGGCTGAAGCTTTCTTT. This sequence encodes CASGGRAEAFF.

This clonotype was observed a few times. CDR3 sequence (DNA): TGCAGTGCTAGAAGTCAGGAGCAGTACTTC. This translates into CSARSQEQYF. The chain combines TRBV20-1 with TRBJ2-4; the D is unclear. The V and J ends lost 2 bases and 13 bases respectively, with 9 bases between them. This CDR3 comprises 10 residues. Germline values: CDR1 DFQATT, CDR2 SNEGSKA (reference sequence).

The chain combines TRBV19 with TRBJ1-1, with D possibly TRBD1 on 5 matching bases. The CDR3 sequence is 14 residues long. The germline V gene encodes CDR1 LNHDA and CDR2 SQIVND (reference sequence). V gave up 4 bases and J gave up 3 bases, with 12 bases separating them. The CDR3 sequence is CASSKRDGDTEAFF. The DNA for the CDR3 is TGTGCCAGTAGTAAGAGGGACGGTGACACTGAAGCTTTCTTT.

This chain joins TRBV28 and TRBJ2-7, with 7 bases matching TRBD1. This CDR3 has 15 amino acids. Germline V gene sequence: CDR1 MDHEN, CDR2 SYDVKM. Unmatched junction bases numbered 13, after V lost 6 bases and J lost 5 bases. The chain's CDR3 is CASSTSETGIDEQYF. CDR3 sequence (DNA): TGTGCCAGCAGCACCTCTGAGACAGGGATCGACGAGCAGTACTTC.

The chain links TRBV5-1 to TRBJ2-3; 7 bases fit TRBD1. The V segment lost 8 bases and the J segment 0 bases; nucleotides outside the gene matches: 9. This CDR3 is 15 amino acids long. In germline, CDR1 is SGHRS, CDR2 YFSETQ. The CDR3 reads CASRTGPSSTDTQYF. The DNA for the CDR3 is TGCGCCAGTCGGACAGGTCCCTCTAGCACAGATACGCAGTATTTT.

CDR3 amino acids: CASSMRANSNQPQHF. The CDR3, as DNA: TGTGCCAGCAGCATGCGGGCAAATAGCAATCAGCCCCAGCATTTT. The rearrangement uses TRBV12-3 or TRBV12-4 and TRBJ1-5; D gene ambiguous. The CDR3 extends over 15 amino acids. Trimming left V 6 bases short and J 0 bases short, with 12 bases between.

This clonotype was found a few times. The chain carries TRBV24-1 and TRBJ2-3; 9 positions match TRBD2. The CDR3 sequence is 18 residues long. With 9 bases clipped from V and 6 bases from J, the junction kept 21 bases outside the gene matches. The germline CDR1 and CDR2 sequences are KGHDR and SFDVKD. The CDR3 DNA is TGTGCCACCGGTGGTGTTAGCGGGGGCGGGGGGGTTGTGGATACGCAGTATTTT. This codes for CATGGVSGGGGVVDTQYF.

This clonotype came up a few times. The V and J genes are TRBV10-3 and TRBJ2-3; TRBD2 aligns across 7 bases. V lost 6 bases, J lost 1 base, and 7 bases stayed unmatched. From germline, CDR1 is ENHRY and CDR2 SYGVKD. This CDR3 region has 15 residues. The CDR3 protein is CAIRPRAGGTDTQYF. The CDR3 DNA sequence: TGTGCCATCAGGCCCAGGGCGGGAGGCACAGATACGCAGTATTTT.

The table lists this clonotype with a few counts. This sequence joins TRBV12-3 or TRBV12-4 and TRBJ2-7; D may be TRBD2 (6 bases). The CDR3 runs 13 residues. The V and J ends lost 2 bases and 13 bases respectively, with 18 bases between them. Written as DNA, the CDR3 is TGTGCCAGCAGTTTAACAGGAGGGGACGGACATTACTTC. Its protein is CASSLTGGDGHYF.

This clonotype was seen more than once but under ten times. V usage is TRBV4-3 and J usage is TRBJ2-7; D might be TRBD2 (6 bases). This CDR3 region has 15 residues. The germline V and J ends were trimmed by 1 base and 2 bases, with 12 bases remaining between them. Germline loops: CDR1 LGHNA, CDR2 YSLEER. The DNA of the CDR3 is TGCGCCAGCAGCCAAGGTAGGAGGGCCGCCTACGAGCAGTACTTC. Translating gives CASSQGRRAAYEQYF.

The CDR3 DNA follows: TGTGCCAGCAGCTTAGGCTATGGGACGGTTAGTCAAGAGACCCAGTACTTC. Amino acid sequence: CASSLGYGTVSQETQYF. V usage is TRBV7-3 and J usage is TRBJ2-5, with D possibly called TRBD1 or TRBD2 (5 bases each). Germline CDR1 reads SGHTA; CDR2 reads FQGTGA. Trimming removed 2 bases from V and 2 bases from J, with 18 bases in between. The CDR3 totals 17 residues.

This clonotype appeared a few times. CDR3 protein: CASSQTGLGIYEQYF. The CDR3, as DNA: TGCGCCAGCAGCCAGACGGGACTAGGAATATACGAGCAGTACTTC. The genes are TRBV4-1 and TRBJ2-7; 8 nucleotides match TRBD2. After removal of 3 bases from V and 4 bases from J, the junction contained 8 bases not matched to a gene. The CDR3 covers 15 residues. Germline loops: CDR1 MGHRA, CDR2 YSYEKL.

The rearrangement links TRBV10-3 to TRBJ1-1; TRBD1 agrees at 7 bases. The CDR3 consists of 12 residues. The trim removed 7 bases at V and 8 bases at J, leaving 7 bases unmatched. Germline assignment: CDR1 ENHRY and CDR2 SYGVKD. The CDR3 protein is CAITRTGEEAFF. The CDR3 nucleotides read TGTGCCATCACCAGGACAGGCGAGGAAGCTTTCTTT.

A few counts support this clonotype. The chain combines TRBV28 with TRBJ2-7; TRBD1 aligns across 11 bases. Germline-derived CDR1 and CDR2 are MDHEN and SYDVKM. After removal of 3 bases from V and 5 bases from J, the junction contained 6 bases not matched to a gene. This CDR3 is built from 15 residues. CDR3 residues: CASSFSGQGVDEQYF. The CDR3, as DNA: TGTGCCAGCAGTTTCTCGGGACAGGGGGTCGACGAGCAGTACTTC.

The gene calls are TRBV6-5 and TRBJ1-6; unclear D gene. Deletions cut 3 bases from V and 0 bases from J, with 6 bases between. The CDR3 has 15 residues. Germline loops: CDR1 MNHEY, CDR2 SVGAGI. Written as DNA, the CDR3 is TGTGCCAGCAGTTATGAGAGCTCCTATAATTCACCCCTCCACTTT. The encoded protein is CASSYESSYNSPLHF.

This clonotype was found many times. The gene calls are TRBV21-1 and TRBJ2-7; the table assigns TRBD1, which was not confirmed against the DNA. TRBV21-1 is noted as a pseudogene. This CDR3 comprises 16 residues. Here the CDR3 reads CASSTPIHRDTYEQYF. DNA of the CDR3: TGTGCCAGCAGCACCCCGATTCACAGGGACACCTACGAGCAGTACTTC.